The TCR beta chain described here comes from a study of blood T cell repertoires in COVID-19. Turning to the study itself: The study drew acute and convalescent COVID-19 samples from the United States, Italy and Spain. The analysed material was cDNA or gDNA that came from T cells, B-cell-depleted T cells, or PBMCs.

The ends were cut back, 0 bases at V and 3 bases at J, with 10 bases in the middle. The CDR3 extends over 16 amino acids. Germline V lookup: CDR1 KGHDR, CDR2 SFDVKD. The protocol was immunoSEQ multiplex PCR, while the TCRdb copy is restricted to in-frame clones and leaves out a portion. This sample yields some 220,000 clones, of which around 89% are seen a single time; more than 3% belongs to the top ten. Living in 20 to 30 US areas, the participants were between 18 and 89 years of age. Categorization into cohorts depended on clinical history that participants reported. This receptor was identified in a woman aged 18-29 years in a cohort exposed to, infected with or recovered from COVID-19 (not recorded which). The rearrangement links TRBV24-1 to TRBJ2-2, with TRBD2 as a possible D gene (5 bases). The sample consisted of PBMCs or T cells enriched from blood (not recorded which). The CDR3 DNA reads TGTGCCACCAGTGATTTGACCTACGGGGACACCGGGGAGCTGTTTTTT. This encodes CATSDLTYGDTGELFF.